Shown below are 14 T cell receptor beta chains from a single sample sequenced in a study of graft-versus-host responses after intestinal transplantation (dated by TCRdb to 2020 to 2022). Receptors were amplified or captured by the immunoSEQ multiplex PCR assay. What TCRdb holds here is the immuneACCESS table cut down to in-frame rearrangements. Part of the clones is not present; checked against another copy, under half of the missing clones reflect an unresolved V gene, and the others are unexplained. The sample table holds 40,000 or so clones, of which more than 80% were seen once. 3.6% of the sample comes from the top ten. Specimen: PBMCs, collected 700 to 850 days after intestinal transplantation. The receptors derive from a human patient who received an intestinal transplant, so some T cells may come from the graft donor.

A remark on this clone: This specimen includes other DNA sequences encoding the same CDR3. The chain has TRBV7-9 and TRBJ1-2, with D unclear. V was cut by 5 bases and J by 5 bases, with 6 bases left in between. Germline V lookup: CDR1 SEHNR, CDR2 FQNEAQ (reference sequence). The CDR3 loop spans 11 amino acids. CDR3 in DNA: TGTGCCAGCAGCCGAAGTTATGGCTACACCTTC. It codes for CASSRSYGYTF.

In DNA, the CDR3 is TGTGCCAGCAGTACGACAGGGGGCGCCCGGGGTAACACTGAAGCTTTCTTT. It translates to CASSTTGGARGNTEAFF. V gene TRBV27 combines with J gene TRBJ1-1; 10 bases agree with TRBD1. Germline V gene lookup returns CDR1 MNHEY and CDR2 SMNVEV (reference sequence). The CDR3 sequence is 17 residues long. V lost 5 bases and J lost 2; bases outside the gene matches: 11.

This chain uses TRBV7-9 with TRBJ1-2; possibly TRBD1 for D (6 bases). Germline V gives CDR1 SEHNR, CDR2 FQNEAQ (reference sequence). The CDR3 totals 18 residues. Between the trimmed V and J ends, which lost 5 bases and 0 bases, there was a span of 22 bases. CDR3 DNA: TGTGCCAGCAGCCGTGCAGCAGGGGAGGGCCTGCCTAACTATGGCTACACCTTC. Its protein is CASSRAAGEGLPNYGYTF. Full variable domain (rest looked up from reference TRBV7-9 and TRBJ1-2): DTGVSQNPRHKITKRGQNVTFRCDPISEHNRLYWYRQTLGQGPEFLTYFQNEAQLEKSRLLSDRFSAERPKGSFSTLEIQRTEQGDSAMYLCASSRAAGEGLPNYGYTFGSGTRLTVV.

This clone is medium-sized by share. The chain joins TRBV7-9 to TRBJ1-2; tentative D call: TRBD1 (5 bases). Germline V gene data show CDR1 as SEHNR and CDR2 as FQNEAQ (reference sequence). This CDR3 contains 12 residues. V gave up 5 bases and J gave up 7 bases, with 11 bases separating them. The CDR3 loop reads CASSGSGLGYTF. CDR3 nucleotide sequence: TGTGCCAGCAGCGGGTCAGGGCTTGGCTACACCTTC.

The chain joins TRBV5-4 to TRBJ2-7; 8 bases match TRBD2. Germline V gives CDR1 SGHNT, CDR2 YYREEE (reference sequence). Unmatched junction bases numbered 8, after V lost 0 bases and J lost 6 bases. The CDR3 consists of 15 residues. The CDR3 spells CASSLDGRAQGEQYF. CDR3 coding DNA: TGTGCCAGCAGCTTGGACGGGAGGGCCCAGGGCGAGCAGTACTTC.

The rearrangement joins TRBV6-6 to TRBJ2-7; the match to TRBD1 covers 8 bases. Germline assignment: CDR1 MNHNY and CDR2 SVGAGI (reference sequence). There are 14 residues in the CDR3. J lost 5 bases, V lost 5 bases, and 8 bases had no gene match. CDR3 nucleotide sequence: TGTGCCAGCAGTCGCCGACAGGGGTGGAACGAGCAGTACTTC. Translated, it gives CASSRRQGWNEQYF.

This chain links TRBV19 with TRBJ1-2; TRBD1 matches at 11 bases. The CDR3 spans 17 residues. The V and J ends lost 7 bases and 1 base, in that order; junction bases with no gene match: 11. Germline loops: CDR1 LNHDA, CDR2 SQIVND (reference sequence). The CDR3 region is CASKVEDRGRINYGYTF. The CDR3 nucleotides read TGTGCCAGTAAAGTGGAGGACAGGGGGCGTATTAACTATGGCTACACCTTC.

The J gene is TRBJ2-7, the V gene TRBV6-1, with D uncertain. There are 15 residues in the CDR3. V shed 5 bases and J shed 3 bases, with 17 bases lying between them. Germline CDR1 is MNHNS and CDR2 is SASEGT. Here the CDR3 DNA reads TGTGCCAGCAGTCCGTATTGGGCCCCCCTCTACGAGCAGTACTTC. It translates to CASSPYWAPLYEQYF.

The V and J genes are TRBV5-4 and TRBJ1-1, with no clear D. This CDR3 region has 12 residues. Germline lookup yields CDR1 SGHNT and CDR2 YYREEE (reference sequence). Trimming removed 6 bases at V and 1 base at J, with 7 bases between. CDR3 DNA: TGTGCCAGCAACCAGCCGAACACTGAAGCTTTCTTT. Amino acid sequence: CASNQPNTEAFF.

Here the CDR3 reads CASSLRDRGGDSPLHF. CDR3 nucleotides: TGTGCCAGCAGCCTCCGGGACAGGGGAGGGGATTCACCCCTCCACTTT. The J gene is TRBJ1-6, the V gene TRBV7-2, with 10 bases that match TRBD1. Per the germline V gene, CDR1 is SGHTA and CDR2 is FQGNSA. This CDR3 is 16 amino acids long. Unmatched junction bases numbered 9, after V lost 5 bases and J lost 8 bases.

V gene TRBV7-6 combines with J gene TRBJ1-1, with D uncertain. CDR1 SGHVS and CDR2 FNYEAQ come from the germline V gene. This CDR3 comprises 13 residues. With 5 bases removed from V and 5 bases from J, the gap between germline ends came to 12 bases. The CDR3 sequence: CASSPLQGTEAFF. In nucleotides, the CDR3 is TGTGCCAGCAGCCCGTTACAAGGAACTGAAGCTTTCTTT.

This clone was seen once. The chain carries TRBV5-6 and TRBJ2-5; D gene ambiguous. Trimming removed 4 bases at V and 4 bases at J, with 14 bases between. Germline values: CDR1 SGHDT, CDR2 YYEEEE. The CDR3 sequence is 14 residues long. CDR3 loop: CASSRSGLGETQYF. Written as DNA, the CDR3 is TGTGCCAGCAGCCGAAGTGGGTTGGGAGAGACCCAGTACTTC.

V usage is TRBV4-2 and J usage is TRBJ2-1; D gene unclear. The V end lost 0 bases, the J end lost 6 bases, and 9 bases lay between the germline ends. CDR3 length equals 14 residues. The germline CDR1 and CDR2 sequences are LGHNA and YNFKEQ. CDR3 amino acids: CASSQEWVGNEQFF. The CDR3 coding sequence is TGTGCCAGCAGCCAAGAGTGGGTAGGCAATGAGCAGTTCTTC.

The CDR3 nucleotides are TGTGCCAGCAGTTACCGGGGACGGCAACAAGAGACCCAGTACTTC. This codes for CASSYRGRQQETQYF. The genes are TRBV6-5 and TRBJ2-5; either TRBD1 or TRBD2 may supply D (5 bases each). Germline V gene lookup returns CDR1 MNHEY and CDR2 SVGAGI. This CDR3 spans 15 amino acids. The V end lost 2 bases, the J end lost 2 bases, and 12 bases lay between the germline ends.